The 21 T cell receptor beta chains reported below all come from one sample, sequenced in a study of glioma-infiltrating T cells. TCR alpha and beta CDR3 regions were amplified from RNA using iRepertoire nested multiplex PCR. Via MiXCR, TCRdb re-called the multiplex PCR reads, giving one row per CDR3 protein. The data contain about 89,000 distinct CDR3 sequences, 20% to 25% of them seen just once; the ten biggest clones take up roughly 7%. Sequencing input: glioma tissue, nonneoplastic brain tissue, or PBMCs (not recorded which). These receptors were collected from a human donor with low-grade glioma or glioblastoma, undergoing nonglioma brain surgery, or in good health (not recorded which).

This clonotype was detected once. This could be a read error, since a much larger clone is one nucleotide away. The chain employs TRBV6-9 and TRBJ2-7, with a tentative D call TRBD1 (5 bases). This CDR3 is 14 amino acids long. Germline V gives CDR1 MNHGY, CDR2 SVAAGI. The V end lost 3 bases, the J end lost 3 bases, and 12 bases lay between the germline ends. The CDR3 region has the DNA TGTGCCAGCAGTTACATAGGGGTCGGCTACGAGCAGTACTTC. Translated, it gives CASSYIGVGYEQYF.

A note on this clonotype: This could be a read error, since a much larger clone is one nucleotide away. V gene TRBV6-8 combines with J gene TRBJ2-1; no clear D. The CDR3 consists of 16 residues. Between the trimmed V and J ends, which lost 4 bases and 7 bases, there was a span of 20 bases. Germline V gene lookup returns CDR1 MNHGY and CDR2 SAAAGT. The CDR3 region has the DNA TGTGCCAGCAGTTTAGTCCGAGCAGCCCGCAGGAATGAGCAGTTCTTC. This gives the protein CASSLVRAARRNEQFF.

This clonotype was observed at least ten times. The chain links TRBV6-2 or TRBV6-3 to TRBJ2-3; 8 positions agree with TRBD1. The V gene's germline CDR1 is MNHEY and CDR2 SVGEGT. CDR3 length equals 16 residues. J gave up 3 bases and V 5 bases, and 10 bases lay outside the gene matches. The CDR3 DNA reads TGTGCCAGCAGTCCTTCGGGACAGGTAAAGACAGATACGCAGTATTTT. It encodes CASSPSGQVKTDTQYF.

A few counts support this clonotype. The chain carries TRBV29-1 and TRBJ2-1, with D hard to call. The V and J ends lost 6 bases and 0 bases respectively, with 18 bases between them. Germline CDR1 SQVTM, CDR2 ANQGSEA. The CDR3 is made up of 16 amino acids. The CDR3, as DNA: TGCAGCGTCCTAAGTGGGCCGCCGAGCTCCTACAATGAGCAGTTCTTC. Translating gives CSVLSGPPSSYNEQFF.

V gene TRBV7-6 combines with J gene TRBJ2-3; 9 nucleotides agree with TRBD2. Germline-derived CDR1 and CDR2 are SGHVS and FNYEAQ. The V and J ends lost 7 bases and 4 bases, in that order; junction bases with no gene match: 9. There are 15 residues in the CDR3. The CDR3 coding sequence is TGTGCCAGCACCAGACTAGCGGATATAGCAGATACGCAGTATTTT. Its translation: CASTRLADIADTQYF.

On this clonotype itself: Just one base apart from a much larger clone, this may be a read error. The DNA for the CDR3 is TGTGCCAGCAGCCAAAGACAGGGGAGAGGTTCACCCCTCCACTTT. Protein sequence: CASSQRQGRGSPLHF. The gene calls are TRBV3-1 and TRBJ1-6; TRBD1 agrees at 8 bases. J was trimmed by 9 bases and V by 2 bases; bases with no gene match: 6. CDR1 and CDR2 (germline): LGHDT, YNNKEL (reference sequence). CDR3 length equals 15 residues.

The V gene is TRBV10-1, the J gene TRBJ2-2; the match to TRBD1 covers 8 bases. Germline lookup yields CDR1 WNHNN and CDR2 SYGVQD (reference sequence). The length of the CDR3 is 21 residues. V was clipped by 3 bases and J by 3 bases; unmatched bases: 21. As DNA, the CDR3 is TGCGCCAGCAGTGACCTCGACAGGGGTTCATCCCCTCCGGGGTACACCGGGGAGCTGTTTTTT. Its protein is CASSDLDRGSSPPGYTGELFF.

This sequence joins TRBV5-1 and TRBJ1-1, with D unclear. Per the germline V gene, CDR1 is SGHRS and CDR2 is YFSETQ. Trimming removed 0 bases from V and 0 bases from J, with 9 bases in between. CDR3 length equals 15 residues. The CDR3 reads CASSLEGPMNTEAFF. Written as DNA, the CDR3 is TGCGCCAGCAGCTTGGAGGGCCCTATGAACACTGAAGCTTTCTTT.

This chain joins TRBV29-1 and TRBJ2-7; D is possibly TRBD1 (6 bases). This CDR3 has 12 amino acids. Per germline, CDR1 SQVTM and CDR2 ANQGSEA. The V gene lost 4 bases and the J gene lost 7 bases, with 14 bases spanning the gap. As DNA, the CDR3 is TGCAGCGTTGTCTCACAGGGAATAGAGCAGTACTTC. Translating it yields CSVVSQGIEQYF.

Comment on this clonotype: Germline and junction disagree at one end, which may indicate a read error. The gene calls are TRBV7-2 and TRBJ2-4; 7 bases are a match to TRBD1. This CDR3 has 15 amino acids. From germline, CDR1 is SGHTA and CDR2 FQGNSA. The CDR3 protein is CASSSSRGNKDIQYF. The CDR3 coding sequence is TGTGCCAGCAGCTCCTCCAGGGGGAACAAAGACATTCAGTACTTC. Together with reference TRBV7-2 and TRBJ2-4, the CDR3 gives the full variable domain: GAGVSQSPSNKVTEKGKDVELRCDPISGHTALYWYRQSLGQGLEFLIYFQGNSAPDKSGLPSDRFSAERTGGSVSTLTIQRTQQEDSAVYLCASSSSRGNKDIQYFGAGTRLSVL.

The chain's CDR3 is CASSLSSNTAQRRFF. CDR3 nucleotides: TGTGCCAGCAGTTTGTCCAGCAATACGGCCCAGCGCAGGTTCTTC. The chain uses TRBV12-3 or TRBV12-4 and TRBJ2-1; D is unresolved. The CDR3 spans 15 residues. The V end was cut by 3 bases, the J end by 15 bases, with 24 bases between.

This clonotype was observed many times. CDR3 region: CASSLVVQGGQPQHF. CDR3 bases: TGCGCCAGCAGCCTAGTAGTGCAGGGAGGTCAGCCCCAGCATTTT. V and J are TRBV4-1 and TRBJ1-5; D may be TRBD1 (5 bases). Germline CDR1 is MGHRA and CDR2 is YSYEKL. The CDR3 is made up of 15 amino acids. Between the trimmed V and J ends, which lost 4 bases and 6 bases, there was a span of 16 bases.

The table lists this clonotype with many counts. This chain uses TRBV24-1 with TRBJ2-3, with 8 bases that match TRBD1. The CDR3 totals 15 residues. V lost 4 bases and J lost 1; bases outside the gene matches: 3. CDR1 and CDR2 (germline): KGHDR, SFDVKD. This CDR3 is CATSDATGGTDTQYF. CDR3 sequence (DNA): TGTGCCACCAGTGACGCGACAGGGGGCACAGATACGCAGTATTTT.

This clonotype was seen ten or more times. Here the CDR3 reads CSASGEDPNQPQHF. CDR3 nucleotide sequence: TGCAGTGCTAGTGGAGAAGATCCCAATCAGCCCCAGCATTTT. This chain links TRBV20-1 with TRBJ1-5, with D hard to call. Trimming took 3 bases from V and 3 from J, leaving 12 bases between them. The CDR3 consists of 14 residues. Germline V gene sequence: CDR1 DFQATT, CDR2 SNEGSKA (reference sequence).

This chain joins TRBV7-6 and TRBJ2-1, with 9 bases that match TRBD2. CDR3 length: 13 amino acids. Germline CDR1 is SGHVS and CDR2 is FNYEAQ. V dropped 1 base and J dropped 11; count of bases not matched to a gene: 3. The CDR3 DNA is TGTGCCAGCAGCTTAGTAGCGGGAGAAAAGCAGTTCTTC. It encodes CASSLVAGEKQFF. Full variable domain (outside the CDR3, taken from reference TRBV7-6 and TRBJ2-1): GAGVSQSPRYKVTKRGQDVALRCDPISGHVSLYWYRQALGQGPEFLTYFNYEAQQDKSGLPNDRFSAERPEGSISTLTIQRTEQRDSAMYRCASSLVAGEKQFFGPGTRLTVL.

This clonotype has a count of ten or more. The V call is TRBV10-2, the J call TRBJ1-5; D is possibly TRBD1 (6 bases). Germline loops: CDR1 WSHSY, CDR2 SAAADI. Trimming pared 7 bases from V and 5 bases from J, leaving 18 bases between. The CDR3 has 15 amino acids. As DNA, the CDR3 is TGCGCCAGCAAAGAAAACGCAGGGGAGTATCAGCCCCAGCATTTT. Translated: CASKENAGEYQPQHF.

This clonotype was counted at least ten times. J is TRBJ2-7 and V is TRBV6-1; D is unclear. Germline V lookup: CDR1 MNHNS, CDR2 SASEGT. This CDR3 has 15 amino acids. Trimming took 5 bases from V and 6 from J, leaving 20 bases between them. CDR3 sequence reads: CASSPRTMVGSEQYF. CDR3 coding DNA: TGTGCCAGCAGTCCCCGGACCATGGTAGGCAGCGAGCAGTACTTC.

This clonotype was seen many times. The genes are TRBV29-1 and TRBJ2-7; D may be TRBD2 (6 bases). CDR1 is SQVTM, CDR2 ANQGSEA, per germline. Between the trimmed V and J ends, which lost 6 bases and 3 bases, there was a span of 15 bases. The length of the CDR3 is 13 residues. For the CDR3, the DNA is TGCAGCGTGGCACTCCGAGCGGGCTACGAGCAGTACTTC. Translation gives CSVALRAGYEQYF.

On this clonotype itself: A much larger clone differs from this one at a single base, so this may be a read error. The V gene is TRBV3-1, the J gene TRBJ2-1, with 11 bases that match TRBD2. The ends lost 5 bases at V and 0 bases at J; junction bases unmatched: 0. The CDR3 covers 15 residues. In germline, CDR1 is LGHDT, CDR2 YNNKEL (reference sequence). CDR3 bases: TGTGCCAGCAGCGGACTAGCGGGCTCCTACAATGAGCAGTTCTTC. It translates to CASSGLAGSYNEQFF.

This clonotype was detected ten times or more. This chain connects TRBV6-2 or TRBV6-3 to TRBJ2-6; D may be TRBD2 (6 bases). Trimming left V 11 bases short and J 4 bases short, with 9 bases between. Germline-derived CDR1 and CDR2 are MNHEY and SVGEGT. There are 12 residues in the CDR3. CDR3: CASRGGANVLTF. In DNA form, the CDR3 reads TGTGCCTCACGGGGGGGGGCCAACGTCCTGACTTTC.

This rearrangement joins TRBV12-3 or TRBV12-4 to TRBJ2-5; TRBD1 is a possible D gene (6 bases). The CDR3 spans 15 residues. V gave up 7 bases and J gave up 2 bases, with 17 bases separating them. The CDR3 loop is CASNSGGQAQETQYF. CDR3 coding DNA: TGTGCCAGCAACTCTGGGGGACAAGCACAAGAGACCCAGTACTTC.